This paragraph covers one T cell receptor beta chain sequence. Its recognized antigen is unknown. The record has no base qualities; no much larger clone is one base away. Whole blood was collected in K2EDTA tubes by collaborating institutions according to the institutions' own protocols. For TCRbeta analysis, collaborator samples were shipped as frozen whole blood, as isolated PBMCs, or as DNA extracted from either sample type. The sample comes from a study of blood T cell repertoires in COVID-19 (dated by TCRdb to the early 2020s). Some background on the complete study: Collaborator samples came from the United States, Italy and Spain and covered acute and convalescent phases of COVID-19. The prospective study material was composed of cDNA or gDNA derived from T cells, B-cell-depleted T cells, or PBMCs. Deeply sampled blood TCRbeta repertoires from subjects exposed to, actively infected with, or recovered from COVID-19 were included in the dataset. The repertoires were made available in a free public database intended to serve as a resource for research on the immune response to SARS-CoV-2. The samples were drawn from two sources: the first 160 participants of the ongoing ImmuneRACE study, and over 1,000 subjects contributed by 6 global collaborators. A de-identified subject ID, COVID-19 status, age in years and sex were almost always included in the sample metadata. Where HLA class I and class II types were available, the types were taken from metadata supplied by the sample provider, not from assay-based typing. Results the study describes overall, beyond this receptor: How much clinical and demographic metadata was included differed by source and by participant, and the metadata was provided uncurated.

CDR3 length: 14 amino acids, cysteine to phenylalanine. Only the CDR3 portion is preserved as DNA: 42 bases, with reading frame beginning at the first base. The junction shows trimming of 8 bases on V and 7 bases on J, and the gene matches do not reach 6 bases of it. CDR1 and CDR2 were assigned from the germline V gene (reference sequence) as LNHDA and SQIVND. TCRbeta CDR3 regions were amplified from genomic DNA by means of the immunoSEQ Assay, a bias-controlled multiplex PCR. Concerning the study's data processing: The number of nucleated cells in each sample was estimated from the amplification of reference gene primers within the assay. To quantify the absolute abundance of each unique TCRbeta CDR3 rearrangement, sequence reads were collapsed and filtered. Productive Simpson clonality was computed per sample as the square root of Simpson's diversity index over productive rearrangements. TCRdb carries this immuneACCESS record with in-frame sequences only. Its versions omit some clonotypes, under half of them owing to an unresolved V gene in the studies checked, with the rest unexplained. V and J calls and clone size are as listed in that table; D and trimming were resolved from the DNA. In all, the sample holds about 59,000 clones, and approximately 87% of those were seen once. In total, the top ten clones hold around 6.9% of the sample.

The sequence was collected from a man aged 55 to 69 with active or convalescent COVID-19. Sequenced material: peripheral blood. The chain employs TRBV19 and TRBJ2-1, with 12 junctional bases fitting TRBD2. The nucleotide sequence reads TGTGCCAGTGAGAGACTAGCGGGAGTTAATGAGCAGTTCTTC. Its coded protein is CASERLAGVNEQFF.